Here is one TCR beta chain with its context. The data were obtained in a study of blood T cell repertoires in COVID-19. TCRdb's table, derived via immunoSEQ multiplex PCR, lists solely in-frame clones and lacks some. Of around 310,000 clones in the sample, about 88% are singletons; the top ten hold 9.5% to 15%. The CDR3 runs 15 residues. Between the trimmed V and J ends, which lost 6 bases and 3 bases, there was a span of 15 bases. Germline CDR1 MDHEN, CDR2 SYDVKM. The clonotype was recovered from a woman in her fifties or sixties with acute or convalescent COVID-19. The specimen sequenced was peripheral blood. The rearrangement links TRBV28 to TRBJ2-4, with TRBD2 as a possible D gene (6 bases). CDR3 sequence reads: CASSDPRGGKNIQYF. The CDR3 bases are TGTGCCAGCAGCGACCCGCGGGGTGGCAAAAACATTCAGTACTTC.